Listed below are T cell receptor beta chains from one sample, sequenced in a study of blood T cell repertoires in COVID-19. Clones were sequenced by immunoSEQ multiplex PCR, and TCRdb holds only the in-frame ones, with some missing. The data contain 200,000 to 250,000 clones, 88% of them singletons. Sequenced input: peripheral blood. The receptors derive from a woman in her fifties or sixties with acute or convalescent COVID-19. The CDR3 runs from the conserved cysteine through the conserved F or W. A D gene is named only where the DNA matches it firmly. Part of the rows lack a size; the others show once, few, many or a class for expanded clones.

D gene: .
J gene: TRBJ1-2
clone size: .
V gene: TRBV20-1
CDR3 DNA: TGCAGTGCTAAGGGCAGGAGGCAAAACACCTTC
CDR3 protein: CSAKGRRQNTF

D gene: .
J gene: TRBJ2-7
clone size: .
V gene: TRBV6-5
CDR3 DNA: TGTGCCAGCGGAGAGCTCCTCTACGAGCAGTACTTC
CDR3 protein: CASGELLYEQYF

D gene: .
J gene: TRBJ2-4
clone size: .
V gene: TRBV23-1
CDR3 DNA: TGCGCCAGCAGTCAGGTCCTACTAGCCAAAAACATTCAGTACTTC
CDR3 protein: CASSQVLLAKNIQYF

D gene: .
J gene: TRBJ2-7
clone size: .
V gene: TRBV1
CDR3 DNA: TGCACCAGCAGCCCGAATCAGACTAGCGGAAACTACGAGCAGTACTTC
CDR3 protein: CTSSPNQTSGNYEQYF

D gene: .
J gene: TRBJ2-3
clone size: .
V gene: TRBV21-1
CDR3 DNA: TGTGCCAGCAGCATAAATAAAAGGACAAGGAAGGTTGAAACTAGCACAGATACGCAGTATTTT
CDR3 protein: CASSINKRTRKVETSTDTQYF

D gene: .
J gene: TRBJ2-7
clone size: .
V gene: TRBV28
CDR3 DNA: TGTGCCAGCAGTTTATCTCGACAGGCTTGGGGGCAGTACTTC
CDR3 protein: CASSLSRQAWGQYF

D gene: TRBD2
J gene: TRBJ2-7
clone size: .
V gene: TRBV5-1
CDR3 DNA: TGCGCCAGCATGAGGACTAGCGGATACGAGCAGTACTTC
CDR3 protein: CASMRTSGYEQYF

D gene: .
J gene: TRBJ2-7
clone size: .
V gene: TRBV19
CDR3 DNA: TGTGCCAGTAGTATCATCACAGGGCTGGGGGAGCAGTACTTC
CDR3 protein: CASSIITGLGEQYF

D gene: .
J gene: TRBJ1-4
clone size: .
V gene: TRBV19
CDR3 DNA: TGTGCCAGTAGTATAGAAACTTCAACTAATGAAAAACTGTTTTTT
CDR3 protein: CASSIETSTNEKLFF

D gene: TRBD1
J gene: TRBJ1-2
clone size: .
V gene: TRBV30
CDR3 DNA: TGTGCCTGGTCCCCCGGAGAGGGGGCGCACGGCTACACCTTC
CDR3 protein: CAWSPGEGAHGYTF

D gene: TRBD2
J gene: TRBJ2-1
clone size: .
V gene: TRBV27
CDR3 DNA: TGTGCCAGCCGCTCTAGCGGGGGGCCGGGGAATGAGCAGTTCTTC
CDR3 protein: CASRSSGGPGNEQFF

D gene: TRBD1
J gene: TRBJ2-2
clone size: .
V gene: TRBV6-5
CDR3 DNA: TGTGCCAGCAGTTTAACCGGGACAGAATACACCGGGGAGCTGTTTTTT
CDR3 protein: CASSLTGTEYTGELFF

D gene: TRBD2
J gene: TRBJ2-6
clone size: .
V gene: TRBV5-4
CDR3 DNA: TGTGCCAGCAGCTTCTCGGGAGGGCTCTCTGGGGCCAACGTCCTGACTTTC
CDR3 protein: CASSFSGGLSGANVLTF

D gene: .
J gene: TRBJ2-3
clone size: .
V gene: TRBV29-1
CDR3 DNA: TGCAGCGTTGAAGAACCCTCTCGGGGAGCGACAGATACGCAGTATTTT
CDR3 protein: CSVEEPSRGATDTQYF

D gene: TRBD1
J gene: TRBJ1-6
clone size: .
V gene: TRBV20-1
CDR3 DNA: TGCAGTGCTAGTTTGGGACAGGGGGCGGTAAATTCACCCCTCCACTTT
CDR3 protein: CSASLGQGAVNSPLHF

D gene: .
J gene: TRBJ1-2
clone size: .
V gene: TRBV30
CDR3 DNA: TGTGCCTGGGATAGAGGCTATGGCTACACCTTC
CDR3 protein: CAWDRGYGYTF

D gene: TRBD2
J gene: TRBJ2-5
clone size: .
V gene: TRBV5-4
CDR3 DNA: TGTGCCAGCAGCCCCGGCTGGGGGGGAGAGACCCAGTACTTC
CDR3 protein: CASSPGWGGETQYF

D gene: .
J gene: TRBJ2-5
clone size: .
V gene: TRBV5-6
CDR3 DNA: TGTGCCAGCAGCTTCAGGGCCCACCAAGAGACCCAGTACTTC
CDR3 protein: CASSFRAHQETQYF

D gene: TRBD1
J gene: TRBJ1-2
clone size: few
V gene: TRBV19
CDR3 DNA: TGTGCCAGTAGTATAGACCTACAAGGGGGCGCGAGGTATGGCTACACCTTC
CDR3 protein: CASSIDLQGGARYGYTF

D gene: TRBD2
J gene: TRBJ2-1
clone size: .
V gene: TRBV5-8
CDR3 DNA: TGTGCCAGCAGAACTGGGGAGGGGACCTACAATGAGCAGTTCTTC
CDR3 protein: CASRTGEGTYNEQFF

D gene: TRBD1
J gene: TRBJ1-1
clone size: .
V gene: TRBV28
CDR3 DNA: TGTGCCAGCAGTTTATTTACAGGGGGGGAGGCTTTCTTT
CDR3 protein: CASSLFTGGEAFF

D gene: .
J gene: TRBJ1-3
clone size: .
V gene: TRBV6-5
CDR3 DNA: TGTGCCAGCAGTTCAAAGACTCTTGGAAACACCATATATTTT
CDR3 protein: CASSSKTLGNTIYF

D gene: TRBD1
J gene: TRBJ2-7
clone size: .
V gene: TRBV30
CDR3 DNA: TGTGCCTGGAGCCGATCGACAGGGGTTCAGGGCGAGCAGTACTTC
CDR3 protein: CAWSRSTGVQGEQYF

D gene: .
J gene: TRBJ2-3
clone size: .
V gene: TRBV7-9
CDR3 DNA: TGTGCCAGCAGCTTAGCTAGCCTTGGTACAGATACGCAGTATTTT
CDR3 protein: CASSLASLGTDTQYF

D gene: .
J gene: TRBJ1-1
clone size: .
V gene: TRBV18
CDR3 DNA: TGTGCCAGCTCGCCGCGGAGGGAGAACACTGAAGCTTTCTTT
CDR3 protein: CASSPRRENTEAFF

D gene: .
J gene: TRBJ1-4
clone size: .
V gene: TRBV18
CDR3 DNA: TGTGCCAGCTCACAGGGGGTGGCTGAAAAACTGTTTTTT
CDR3 protein: CASSQGVAEKLFF

D gene: .
J gene: TRBJ1-1
clone size: .
V gene: TRBV9
CDR3 DNA: TGTGCCAGCAGCGTAGTAACAGCGAACACTGAAGCTTTCTTT
CDR3 protein: CASSVVTANTEAFF

D gene: TRBD2
J gene: TRBJ2-2
clone size: .
V gene: TRBV10-1
CDR3 DNA: TGCGCCAGCAGTAGCGGGGTAGACACCGGGGAGCTGTTTTTT
CDR3 protein: CASSSGVDTGELFF

D gene: .
J gene: TRBJ2-4
clone size: .
V gene: TRBV27
CDR3 DNA: TGTGCCAGCAGTCTTACGGGGGGCAGGACCAAAAACATTCAGTACTTC
CDR3 protein: CASSLTGGRTKNIQYF

D gene: .
J gene: TRBJ1-2
clone size: .
V gene: TRBV6-5
CDR3 DNA: TGTGCCAGCAGTCCCACGACGTGGGGCTCTGGCTACACCTTC
CDR3 protein: CASSPTTWGSGYTF

D gene: TRBD1
J gene: TRBJ1-2
clone size: .
V gene: TRBV2
CDR3 DNA: TGTGCCAGCAGTTCGGGACAGGGAAATTATGGCTACACCTTC
CDR3 protein: CASSSGQGNYGYTF

D gene: TRBD2
J gene: TRBJ2-1
clone size: .
V gene: TRBV9
CDR3 DNA: TGTGCCAGCAGCGTACCCAAACTAGCGGGAGACTACAATGAGCAGTTCTTC
CDR3 protein: CASSVPKLAGDYNEQFF

D gene: .
J gene: TRBJ2-2
clone size: .
V gene: TRBV5-6
CDR3 DNA: TGTGCCAGCAGCTTCCGGACAACCCGGAACACCGGGGAGCTGTTTTTT
CDR3 protein: CASSFRTTRNTGELFF

D gene: .
J gene: TRBJ1-3
clone size: once
V gene: TRBV10-1
CDR3 DNA: TGCGCCAGCAGTGCTGGACAGGGAAACACCATATATTTT
CDR3 protein: CASSAGQGNTIYF

D gene: TRBD1
J gene: TRBJ1-2
clone size: .
V gene: TRBV24-1
CDR3 DNA: TGTGCCACCAGTGATCCCAACAGGGGGCAGGTTGGCTACACCTTC
CDR3 protein: CATSDPNRGQVGYTF

D gene: TRBD1
J gene: TRBJ1-5
clone size: .
V gene: TRBV5-1
CDR3 DNA: TGCGCCAGCAGCATCGGGACAGCTAATAGCAATCAGCCCCAGCATTTT
CDR3 protein: CASSIGTANSNQPQHF

D gene: .
J gene: TRBJ1-5
clone size: .
V gene: TRBV6-5
CDR3 DNA: TGTGCCAGCGGGTGGGCAAATCAGCCCCAGCATTTT
CDR3 protein: CASGWANQPQHF

D gene: TRBD1
J gene: TRBJ1-4
clone size: .
V gene: TRBV28
CDR3 DNA: TGTGCCAGCAGTTTGGGGACAGGGAGGGAAAAACTGTTTTTT
CDR3 protein: CASSLGTGREKLFF

D gene: TRBD1
J gene: TRBJ2-3
clone size: .
V gene: TRBV6-1
CDR3 DNA: TGTGCCAGCAGTGAAATGAAGGGACAGGGGGGAGCAGATACGCAGTATTTT
CDR3 protein: CASSEMKGQGGADTQYF

D gene: TRBD1
J gene: TRBJ2-5
clone size: .
V gene: TRBV24-1
CDR3 DNA: TGTGCCACCAGTGATCCCCGACAGGGGAGGCAAGAGACCCAGTACTTC
CDR3 protein: CATSDPRQGRQETQYF

D gene: TRBD1
J gene: TRBJ1-2
clone size: .
V gene: TRBV6-6
CDR3 DNA: TGTGCCAGCAGCCCGGACAGGGGCTATGGCTACACCTTC
CDR3 protein: CASSPDRGYGYTF

D gene: .
J gene: TRBJ2-7
clone size: .
V gene: TRBV6-4
CDR3 DNA: TGTGCCAGCAGTGCCTACGGGGCGGGAAACGACGAGCAGTACTTC
CDR3 protein: CASSAYGAGNDEQYF

D gene: .
J gene: TRBJ2-7
clone size: .
V gene: TRBV7-8
CDR3 DNA: TGTGCCAGCAGCCTAATATACGAGCAGTACTTC
CDR3 protein: CASSLIYEQYF

D gene: .
J gene: TRBJ2-7
clone size: .
V gene: TRBV6-5
CDR3 DNA: TGTGCCAGCAGGGGCGACCTCTACGAGCAGTACTTC
CDR3 protein: CASRGDLYEQYF

D gene: .
J gene: TRBJ2-5
clone size: .
V gene: TRBV10-3
CDR3 DNA: TGTGCCATCAGTGTAAGACCGATAGAGGCCCAGTACTTC
CDR3 protein: CAISVRPIEAQYF

D gene: TRBD1
J gene: TRBJ1-5
clone size: .
V gene: TRBV5-1
CDR3 DNA: TGCGCCAGCAGCTTGGGGGACAGCCCCTATAGCAATCAGCCCCAGCATTTT
CDR3 protein: CASSLGDSPYSNQPQHF

D gene: TRBD2
J gene: TRBJ2-2
clone size: .
V gene: TRBV9
CDR3 DNA: TGTGCCAGCAGCGTGTACGGGACTAGCGGAGGGACCGGGGAGCTGTTTTTT
CDR3 protein: CASSVYGTSGGTGELFF

D gene: .
J gene: TRBJ1-1
clone size: .
V gene: TRBV10-1
CDR3 DNA: TGCGCCAGCACCGAGTCCAGGCAGGGGTTAACTGAAGCTTTCTTT
CDR3 protein: CASTESRQGLTEAFF

D gene: .
J gene: TRBJ1-5
clone size: .
V gene: TRBV7-9
CDR3 DNA: TGTGCCAGCAGCGCAAGCGGGGGGATCGGCAATCAGCCCCAGCATTTT
CDR3 protein: CASSASGGIGNQPQHF

D gene: TRBD1
J gene: TRBJ1-2
clone size: .
V gene: TRBV19
CDR3 DNA: TGTGCCAGTAGTATGGGGCTAGGACAGGGAAACAGCTACACCTTC
CDR3 protein: CASSMGLGQGNSYTF

D gene: .
J gene: TRBJ2-7
clone size: .
V gene: TRBV2
CDR3 DNA: TGTGCCAGCAGGCCTGGGAGCGCGACCTACGAGCAGTACTTC
CDR3 protein: CASRPGSATYEQYF

D gene: TRBD2
J gene: TRBJ2-1
clone size: .
V gene: TRBV6-2/TRBV6-3
CDR3 DNA: TGTGCCAGCAGTTTATTAAAGCGGGAGGGCCCCTACAATGAGCAGTTCTTC
CDR3 protein: CASSLLKREGPYNEQFF

D gene: .
J gene: TRBJ2-2
clone size: once
V gene: TRBV5-8
CDR3 DNA: TGTGCCAGCAGCTTTCTTGTATCGAACACCGGGGAGCTGTTTTTT
CDR3 protein: CASSFLVSNTGELFF